This TCR beta chain was found in a study of metastatic and nonmetastatic thyroid tumors. Study at large: Across blood and tumor or nodule tissue, repertoires from malignant and benign thyroid patients were compared with one another.

TCRdb ran MiXCR on the PCR reads. The sample shows about 41,000 clones, 20% to 25% of them seen only once. Thyroid surgery was performed in patients who had received no treatment beforehand. This clone was detected many times. Germline CDR1 is SGHTA and CDR2 is FQGNSA. The CDR3 totals 14 residues. V lost 5 bases to trimming and J lost 4 bases; unmatched junction nucleotides: 4. This clonotype originated in a female donor with papillary thyroid cancer or a benign thyroid nodule (not recorded which). Some clones in this sample may be carry-over from other donors' samples. The V gene is TRBV7-2, the J gene TRBJ1-4; 7 bases line up with TRBD1. Material for sequencing was tumor tissue. CDR3 bases: TGTGCCAGCAGCGAAACAGGGGTTAATGAAAAACTGTTTTTT. Its protein product is CASSETGVNEKLFF.